Described below is a single TCR beta chain sequence and its context. The data were taken from a study of metastatic and nonmetastatic thyroid tumors. Across the study: Comparative analysis of repertoires was undertaken across blood and tumor or nodule tissue obtained from malignant and benign thyroid patients.

The CDR3 is 18 residues long. The germline gives CDR1 LNHDA, CDR2 SQIVND (reference sequence). The V and J ends lost 2 bases and 3 bases respectively, with 22 bases between them. Original handling: Differences in CDR3 between clinicopathological groups were drawn on to build a classifier intended to discriminate distant-metastatic papillary thyroid cancer patients. TCRdb re-analyzed the PCR reads through MiXCR. The V and J calls and clone size are TCRdb's, not the authors'. The table has fewer than 13,000 clones, 9% to 15% seen once. All patients were untreated before thyroid surgery. The sample was blood. This chain uses TRBV19 with TRBJ1-2, with D maybe TRBD1 (6 bases). The clonotype comes from a female donor with papillary thyroid cancer or a benign thyroid nodule (not recorded which). Some clones in this sample may be carry-over from other donors' samples. CDR3 bases: TGTGCCAGTAGTATAATACAGGGTAATTTGTTAAAGGACTATGGCTACACCTTC. This encodes CASSIIQGNLLKDYGYTF. Combining the CDR3 with reference TRBV19 and TRBJ1-2 gives the whole variable domain DGGITQSPKYLFRKEGQNVTLSCEQNLNHDAMYWYRQDPGQGLRLIYYSQIVNDFQKGDIAEGYSVSREKKESFPLTVTSAQKNPTAFYLCASSIIQGNLLKDYGYTFGSGTRLTVV.